This T cell receptor (beta chain) was found in a study of blood T cell repertoires in COVID-19. Across the study: Samples of COVID-19 (acute and convalescent) were obtained from the United States, Italy and Spain. From T cells, B-cell-depleted T cells, or PBMCs came the material, which was cDNA or gDNA.

V dropped 0 bases and J dropped 5; count of bases not matched to a gene: 5. The length of the CDR3 is 14 residues. In germline, CDR1 is SGHRS, CDR2 YFSETQ. Study processing details: Reference gene primer amplification in the assay estimated nucleated cell counts. Repertoires were generated with immunoSEQ multiplex PCR, while TCRdb's copy carries only in-frame clones and drops some. V and J calls plus clone size are reproduced from that table; the DNA served to infer D and trimming. There are over 350,000 clones in the sample; more than 80% occur only once, and more than 1.4% lies in the top ten. Material for sequencing was peripheral blood. The chain carries TRBV5-1 and TRBJ2-7; 7 positions agree with TRBD1. The sequence derives from a woman aged 25 to 39 with active or convalescent COVID-19. The CDR3 reads CASSLGRQGNEQYF. CDR3 sequence (DNA): TGCGCCAGCAGCTTGGGCCGACAGGGTAACGAGCAGTACTTC.